This TCR beta chain is from a study of blood T cell repertoires in COVID-19. Deletions cut 4 bases from V and 0 bases from J, with 12 bases between. The CDR3 is made up of 15 amino acids. Germline V lookup: CDR1 SGHDT, CDR2 YYEEEE. Sequenced by immunoSEQ multiplex PCR; TCRdb stores in-frame clones only, minus some. Here the sample spans 350,000 to 450,000 clones, 80% to 90% being singletons. As to this clone: This sample includes further DNA sequences coding for the same CDR3.

This chain links TRBV5-6 with TRBJ2-3; D uncertain. The TCR sequence derives from a man aged 25 to 40 who had recovered from COVID-19. The specimen sequenced was PBMCs or T cells enriched from blood (not recorded which). In nucleotides, the CDR3 is TGTGCCAGCAGCCCTTTAGCTTCTAGCACAGATACGCAGTATTTT. It yields the protein CASSPLASSTDTQYF.